The 15 T cell receptor beta chains presented below share a single source sample, sequenced in a study of T cells in tumors after PD-1 blockade. Libraries were prepared by immunoSEQ multiplex PCR; TCRdb keeps only in-frame clonotypes and omits some of them. The sample contains under 40,000 clones, 73% of which appear only once. The sequencing here drew on PBMCs, taken after anti-PD-1 treatment. Receptor source: a human donor with basal cell carcinoma.

This CDR3 reads CASSQDLPPDTQYF. The CDR3 bases are TGCGCCAGCAGCCAAGACCTACCCCCAGATACGCAGTATTTT. This sequence joins TRBV4-3 and TRBJ2-3; D gene unclear. Per germline, CDR1 LGHNA and CDR2 YSLEER. Trimming left V 0 bases short and J 4 bases short, with 8 bases between. CDR3 length: 14 amino acids.

There are a few counts of this clone. CDR3 protein: CASSLGGFTDDYGYTF. CDR3 DNA sequence: TGCGCCAGCAGCTTGGGGGGTTTTACGGACGACTATGGCTACACCTTC. This chain links TRBV5-1 with TRBJ1-2, with D hard to call. The CDR3 extends over 16 amino acids. In germline, CDR1 is SGHRS, CDR2 YFSETQ. The V end was cut by 0 bases, the J end by 3 bases, with 15 bases between. Filled out from reference TRBV5-1 and TRBJ1-2, the complete variable domain reads KAGVTQTPRYLIKTRGQQVTLSCSPISGHRSVSWYQQTPGQGLQFLFEYFSETQRNKGNFPGRFSGRQFSNSRSEMNVSTLELGDSALYLCASSLGGFTDDYGYTFGSGTRLTVV.

V gene TRBV27 combines with J gene TRBJ2-1, with D maybe TRBD2 (6 bases). This CDR3 has 16 amino acids. The V end was cut by 0 bases, the J end by 1 base, with 10 bases between. Germline-derived CDR1 and CDR2 are MNHEY and SMNVEV (reference sequence). The CDR3: CASSLSWAGSYNEQFF. DNA of the CDR3: TGTGCCAGCAGTTTATCCTGGGCGGGATCCTACAATGAGCAGTTCTTC.

V gene TRBV19 combines with J gene TRBJ1-3; 7 bases agree with TRBD1. Unmatched junction bases numbered 4, after V lost 3 bases and J lost 2 bases. Germline V gene lookup returns CDR1 LNHDA and CDR2 SQIVND (reference sequence). CDR3 length equals 15 residues. CDR3 amino acids: CASSIEGATGNTIYF. CDR3 nucleotides: TGTGCCAGTAGTATTGAGGGGGCGACTGGAAACACCATATATTTT.

The V gene is TRBV9, the J gene TRBJ2-2, with 11 bases matching TRBD2. CDR1 is SGDLS and CDR2 is YYNGEE in the germline V gene. V was pared by 4 bases and J by 2 bases, with 10 bases of the junction left unmatched. This CDR3 region has 18 residues. The CDR3 region is CASSPAHLAGGNTGELFF. The CDR3 DNA is TGTGCCAGCAGCCCCGCACACCTAGCGGGGGGTAACACCGGGGAGCTGTTTTTT.

This chain links TRBV7-2 with TRBJ2-1; 8 bases align to TRBD2. Per the germline V gene, CDR1 is SGHTA and CDR2 is FQGNSA. This CDR3 is 16 amino acids long. Unmatched junction bases numbered 9, after V lost 4 bases and J lost 4 bases. CDR3 protein: CASSSTVAGTYNEQFF. The CDR3 nucleotides are TGTGCCAGCAGCTCAACTGTAGCGGGGACTTACAATGAGCAGTTCTTC.

This clone has more than one count but fewer than ten. The chain carries TRBV30 and TRBJ1-6, with a weak D call TRBD1 (5 bases). The CDR3 loop spans 14 amino acids. Germline CDR1 and CDR2: GTSNPN and SVGIG (reference sequence). Trimming took 2 bases from V and 8 from J, leaving 13 bases between them. CDR3 nucleotides: TGTGCCTGGAGTCGGGGGATTGGGGATTCACCCCTCCACTTT. This encodes CAWSRGIGDSPLHF.

The genes are TRBV4-3 and TRBJ2-7, with no clear D. Per germline, CDR1 LGHNA and CDR2 YSLEER. CDR3 length: 14 residues. V lost 2 bases, J lost 3 bases, and 11 bases lay in between. CDR3 DNA sequence: TGCGCCAGCAGCCAACTCCGGACCAGCTACGAGCAGTACTTC. Amino acids: CASSQLRTSYEQYF.

Relative to its sample, this clone is medium-sized. The chain recombines TRBV7-9 with TRBJ2-1; TRBD2 agrees at 9 bases. J was trimmed by 4 bases and V by 10 bases; bases with no gene match: 11. Germline CDR1 reads SEHNR; CDR2 reads FQNEAQ (reference sequence). The CDR3 covers 15 residues. CDR3: CATRGGGALYNEQFF. CDR3 bases: TGTGCCACCCGGGGCGGGGGGGCTCTATACAATGAGCAGTTCTTC.

The rearrangement uses TRBV15 and TRBJ2-1, with 7 bases lining up with TRBD1. There are 15 residues in the CDR3. Unmatched junction bases numbered 2, after V lost 3 bases and J lost 0 bases. Germline CDR1 LNHNV, CDR2 YYDKDF (reference sequence). DNA for the CDR3: TGTGCCACCAGCAGTGGACAGGCCTCCTACAATGAGCAGTTCTTC. Its translation is CATSSGQASYNEQFF.

The genes are TRBV6-5 and TRBJ1-2; 7 positions agree with TRBD1. The CDR3 runs 14 residues. J gave up 5 bases and V 6 bases, and 9 bases lay outside the gene matches. Per the germline V gene, CDR1 is MNHEY and CDR2 is SVGAGI. DNA of the CDR3: TGTGCCAGCAGAAGGGGACAGCCATATTATGGCTACACCTTC. Translated, it gives CASRRGQPYYGYTF.

The chain employs TRBV2 and TRBJ1-5, with D perhaps matching TRBD1 (5 bases). Germline loops: CDR1 SNHLY, CDR2 FYNNEI. V lost 7 bases, J lost 5 bases, and 18 bases lay in between. The CDR3 is 15 residues long. The DNA of the CDR3 is TGTGCCAGCACCCCGGGGGGGATAGAGTATCAGCCCCAGCATTTT. This translates into CASTPGGIEYQPQHF.

The chain has TRBV7-8 and TRBJ2-5, with 10 bases identical to TRBD2. Losses at the gene ends were 6 bases for V and 4 bases for J; bases not matched to a gene: 2. This CDR3 has 13 residues. The germline CDR1 and CDR2 sequences are SGHVS and FQNEAQ. The CDR3 sequence is CASRRTSGETQYF. DNA for the CDR3: TGTGCCAGCAGGAGGACTAGCGGAGAGACCCAGTACTTC. The full variable domain, its missing parts supplied by reference TRBV7-8 and TRBJ2-5, is GAGVSQSPRYKVAKRGQDVALRCDPISGHVSLFWYQQALGQGPEFLTYFQNEAQLDKSGLPSDRFFAERPEGSVSTLKIQRTQQEDSAVYLCASRRTSGETQYFGPGTRLLVL.

This clone was observed a few times. CDR3 sequence: CASSAPMGTGAEKLFF. The CDR3 DNA reads as TGTGCCAGCAGTGCCCCCATGGGGACAGGGGCCGAAAAACTGTTTTTT. The chain couples TRBV28 to TRBJ1-4; 10 bases are a match to TRBD1. The germline CDR1 and CDR2 sequences are MDHEN and SYDVKM. Trimming removed 5 bases from V and 8 bases from J; junction bases left unmatched: 11. The CDR3 has 16 residues.

The rearrangement uses TRBV5-1 and TRBJ2-3; D unresolved. The CDR3 runs to 14 residues. Germline V gives CDR1 SGHRS, CDR2 YFSETQ. V dropped 2 bases and J dropped 2 bases, with 9 bases sitting between them. CDR3 loop: CASSFKFDTDTQYF. CDR3 bases: TGCGCCAGCAGCTTTAAATTCGACACAGATACGCAGTATTTT. Full variable domain (outside the CDR3, taken from reference TRBV5-1 and TRBJ2-3): KAGVTQTPRYLIKTRGQQVTLSCSPISGHRSVSWYQQTPGQGLQFLFEYFSETQRNKGNFPGRFSGRQFSNSRSEMNVSTLELGDSALYLCASSFKFDTDTQYFGPGTRLTVL.